A selection of T cell receptor beta chains follows, all from one sample in a study of CD8 T cells in ankylosing spondylitis. TCRdb re-called the 5' RACE reads through MiXCR, storing one row per CDR3 protein. The data hold about 160,000 distinct CDR3 sequences, with roughly 18% observed a single time. Material for sequencing was blood, either unsorted or a sorted T cell fraction (not recorded which). Receptors were obtained from a male donor with ankylosing spondylitis or in good health (not recorded which). CDR3s include the opening cysteine and the closing phenylalanine or tryptophan. A D gene is named only where the DNA matches it firmly. Expanded clones are given a class, and other clones once, few, many or no size at all.

TRBJ2-5 few NA TRBV10-3 CAISENGETQYF TGTGCCATCAGTGAGAACGGGGAGACCCAGTACTTC
TRBJ1-2 many TRBD1 TRBV12-3/TRBV12-4 CASSFRGTDYGYTF TGTGCCAGCAGTTTTCGCGGGACAGACTATGGCTACACCTTC
TRBJ1-6 many NA TRBV28 CASSVSRSSYNSPLHF TGTGCCAGCAGTGTCAGCAGGAGCTCCTATAATTCACCCCTCCACTTT
TRBJ2-3 many NA TRBV5-1 CASSPEGHRADTQYF TGCGCCAGCAGTCCTGAGGGGCATAGGGCAGATACGCAGTATTTT
TRBJ2-2 many NA TRBV6-9 CASSYFPRELFF TGTGCCAGCAGTTATTTTCCCAGGGAGCTGTTTTTT
TRBJ1-1 many NA TRBV19 CASSIQGHSNAEAFF TGTGCCAGTAGTATACAGGGGCATTCTAACGCTGAAGCTTTCTTT
TRBJ2-1 few TRBD2 TRBV5-1 CASSAAGLAGTYNEQFF TGCGCCAGCAGCGCGGCGGGACTAGCGGGCACCTACAATGAGCAGTTCTTC
TRBJ2-3 many NA TRBV7-8 CASSFRAYTDTQYF TGTGCCAGCAGCTTCCGGGCCTACACAGATACGCAGTATTTT
TRBJ2-3 NA NA TRBV7-9 CASSNRDDTQYF TGTGCCAGCAGCAACCGGGATGATACGCAGTATTTT
TRBJ2-7 many NA TRBV20-1 CSARDPQGSHPYEQYF TGCAGTGCTAGGGACCCACAGGGATCCCACCCCTACGAGCAGTACTTC
TRBJ2-7 NA TRBD2 TRBV28 CASSPSGTSNAYEQYF TGTGCCAGCAGCCCATCCGGGACTAGCAATGCCTACGAGCAGTACTTC
TRBJ1-2 NA NA TRBV7-9 CASSPNPHGSGYTF TGTGCCAGCAGCCCGAACCCCCACGGTAGCGGCTACACCTTC
TRBJ2-2 few NA TRBV28 CASSLNFGTGELFF TGTGCCAGCAGTTTAAATTTCGGCACCGGGGAGCTGTTTTTT
TRBJ1-4 once NA TRBV7-2 CASSLGDSREKLFF TGTGCCAGCAGCTTAGGGGATTCGCGAGAAAAACTGTTTTTT
TRBJ2-3 NA NA TRBV19 CASSIDRHRGGTDTQYF TGTGCCAGTAGTATAGATCGGCATCGCGGGGGCACAGATACGCAGTATTTT
TRBJ2-1 few NA TRBV20-1 CSANDIYSYNEQFF TGCAGTGCTAACGACATTTACTCCTACAATGAGCAGTTCTTC
TRBJ1-1 few TRBD1 TRBV12-3/TRBV12-4 CASSLWGQVPEAFF TGTGCCAGCAGTTTATGGGGACAGGTCCCTGAAGCTTTCTTT
TRBJ1-2 many TRBD1 TRBV5-1 CASSLEARQGVHGYTF TGCGCCAGCAGCTTGGAAGCGAGACAGGGGGTTCATGGCTACACCTTC
TRBJ1-5 few NA TRBV19 CASSGTGKGNQPQHF TGTGCCAGTAGCGGCACAGGGAAGGGCAATCAGCCCCAGCATTTT
TRBJ1-1 many NA TRBV2 CASSGPRGTEAFF TGTGCCAGCAGTGGCCCAAGGGGGACTGAAGCTTTCTTT
TRBJ2-2 many TRBD2 TRBV2 CASGPLAGENTGELFF TGTGCCAGCGGACCTCTAGCGGGAGAGAACACCGGGGAGCTGTTTTTT
TRBJ1-3 NA TRBD1 TRBV7-9 CASSVYRGLLSGNTIYF TGTGCCAGCAGCGTGTACAGGGGACTCCTCTCTGGAAACACCATATATTTT
TRBJ1-4 NA TRBD1 TRBV30 CAWDARQGNIEKLFF TGTGCCTGGGACGCCCGACAGGGGAATATTGAAAAACTGTTTTTT
TRBJ2-2 NA NA TRBV6-2/TRBV6-3 CASRPQGGTLFF TGTGCCAGCAGACCACAGGGCGGGACGCTGTTTTTT
TRBJ2-2 many TRBD1 TRBV20-1 CSAPTGGAYTGELFF TGCAGTGCTCCGACAGGGGGCGCTTACACCGGGGAGCTGTTTTTT
TRBJ2-2 many TRBD2 TRBV10-2 CASKLAANTGELFF TGCGCCAGCAAACTAGCGGCAAACACCGGGGAGCTGTTTTTT
TRBJ2-3 NA NA TRBV12-3/TRBV12-4 CASSFRGSFPDTQYF TGTGCCAGCAGTTTCCGTGGGAGCTTCCCAGATACGCAGTATTTT
TRBJ2-3 many NA TRBV20-1 CSARNSETYTDTQYF TGCAGTGCTAGGAATTCGGAGACCTACACAGATACGCAGTATTTT
TRBJ1-1 few NA TRBV4-1 CASSQPPGLSEAFF TGCGCCAGCAGCCAACCCCCGGGACTGTCCGAGGCTTTCTTT
TRBJ1-1 many NA TRBV5-1 CASSLVVSGTEAFF TGCGCCAGCAGCTTGGTCGTCAGTGGGACTGAAGCTTTCTTT
TRBJ1-4 NA NA TRBV7-2 CASSLEPGPTGEKLFF TGTGCCAGCAGCTTAGAGCCTGGGCCCACGGGCGAAAAACTGTTTTTT